The 2 T cell receptor beta chains below all came from one sample that was sequenced in a study of blood T cells in healthy people across ages (dated by TCRdb to the mid-2010s). Library generation was performed with 5' RACE. Sequencing took place on an Illumina HiSeq 2500. A second roughly 6 to 12 cycle PCR used a sample-barcoded 5' primer and a J-beta primer mix. TCRdb trimmed public reads at Q25 via fastp, called clones via MiXCR and kept in-frame beta chains. Rows with a matching CDR3 protein are joined into one entry that keeps the most common DNA and genes. A total of 500,000 to 550,000 distinct CDR3 sequences appear in this sample, 24% of them only once. The ten largest clones represent just over 8.5% of the sample. The same specimen was also included in a second study, on T cells of mothers and their children.

The sequencing input was blood. The receptor source for this set is a boy aged 5 to 17 in good health.

This chain links TRBV7-9 with TRBJ2-1, with D possibly TRBD2 on 6 matching bases. The end of the DNA fits TRBJ2-5 better, so the J call may be wrong. This CDR3 region has 17 residues. The germline V gene has CDR1 SEHNR and CDR2 FQNEAQ (reference sequence). The CDR3 spells CASSLPASGRHQETQYF. The DNA for the CDR3 is TGTGCCAGCAGCCTACCTGCGAGCGGGCGCCACCAAGAGACCCAGTACTTC.

CDR3 region: CASSRNRVGGYTF. CDR3 DNA sequence: TGTGCCAGCAGTCGAAACAGGGTCGGGGGCTACACCTTC. The rearrangement links TRBV28 to TRBJ1-2; maybe TRBD1 (6 bases). Germline CDR1 is MDHEN and CDR2 is SYDVKM. The CDR3 is made up of 13 amino acids. V gave up 5 bases and J gave up 8 bases, with 15 bases separating them.